This T cell receptor (beta chain) emerged from a study of a mutant IDH1 vaccine in newly diagnosed glioma. J gave up 6 bases and V 3 bases, and 6 bases lay outside the gene matches. The CDR3 is 15 residues long. CDR1 KGHSH and CDR2 LQKENI come from the germline V gene. The method was immunoSEQ multiplex PCR; TCRdb's version includes in-frame clones alone and lacks a portion of them. The sample has approximately 45,000 clones; approximately 90% are singletons. This sample's time point: week 23, last vaccination. Mutant IDH1 20-mer peptide, at 300 ug, made up each vaccine dose, with topical imiquimod. To note about this clone: Its specificity is not known.

This specimen consisted of PBMCs, obtained from a glioma patient whose treatment included an IDH1 peptide vaccine. This TCR was sampled from a man in his forties or fifties with glioma. This chain connects TRBV18 to TRBJ2-2, with 8 bases that match TRBD2. CDR3: CASSPSGSGPGELFF. The CDR3 region has the DNA TGTGCCAGCTCACCCAGCGGGAGTGGTCCCGGGGAGCTGTTTTTT.